This T cell receptor beta chain came from a study of T cell responses to AZD1222 COVID-19 vaccine. Whether given at about 4 or about 12 weeks, second doses were pooled. A word on this clone: The antigen is unknown.

Points from the study as a whole: Females made up more of the donors, who were largely white British, and clonal diversity may have come out too low. CD4 TCRs linked to vaccination spanned spike, dominating at 160-218 and 743-854. Baseline serology detected seropositivity in only a handful of AZD1222 recipients.

Measured with immunoSEQ multiplex PCR; TCRdb has only the in-frame clones, and not every one. The data hold about 140,000 clones, with just over 90% observed a single time. The germline CDR1 and CDR2 sequences are LGHNA and YNFKEQ. V shed 3 bases and J shed 6 bases, with 15 bases lying between them. This CDR3 contains 15 residues. This TCR was sampled from an adult who received the AZD1222 COVID-19 vaccine. Sequenced material: peripheral blood, taken 28 days after the second AZD1222 dose. The gene calls are TRBV4-2 and TRBJ1-5; D remains ambiguous. CDR3: CASSHEAGSGQPQHF. The CDR3 DNA reads as TGTGCCAGCAGCCACGAAGCGGGTAGTGGTCAGCCCCAGCATTTT.